This T cell receptor (beta chain) was sequenced during a study of T cell responses to AZD1222 COVID-19 vaccine (dated by TCRdb to the early 2020s). Turning to the overall study: TCR sequencing was performed for 233 trial participants, of whom around 210 were given two doses of AZD1222 and approximately 26 were given two doses of MenACWY control vaccine. Trial participants were enrolled by age into 18-55, 56-69 and 70-plus year subgroups, with 148, 28 and 57 TCR-sequenced participants respectively.

What the time point label conveys for this sample: about 28 days (+/-7) after the second vaccine dose. AZD1222 recipients given second doses at about 4 weeks or at about 12 weeks were pooled, since spike-specific TCR depth and breadth were not found to differ between the two schedules. Vaccinee samples came from UK trials COV001 and COV002, including a single-blind randomized controlled phase 2/3 trial of AZD1222 (ChAdOx1 nCoV-19) in healthy adults. Trial participant PBMC samples were collected at day 0 and day 28 after the second dose for TCRbeta chain sequencing. This clone was seen just once. Its antigen specificity is not known. Base quality data are lacking; no much larger clone is found one base away. Trimming at the junction amounts to 0 bases on V and 10 bases on J, and the germline ends lie 13 bases apart. As encoded in the germline V gene (reference sequence), CDR1 is LGHDT while CDR2 is YNNKEL. The CDR3 runs 15 amino acids, cysteine and phenylalanine included. The read is trimmed to its CDR3 DNA, 45 bases read in frame from base 1.

The CDR3 regions of human TCRbeta chains were analyzed by immunosequencing. Per the source publication's procedure: TCRs in the repertoires were compared against a reference library of SARS-CoV-2-specific TCRs that had been generated with the MIRA antigen-specificity platform. Breadth was defined as the fraction of unique TCRs that were SARS-CoV-2-associated, and depth was defined as the fraction of total T cells that were SARS-CoV-2-associated. Using the MIRA data, every spike-specific TCR was mapped to the spike region that the TCR reacted to and assigned to either a CD4 or a CD8 class. Log10-transformed breadth and depth values were compared by one-way ANOVA with Sidak's multiple comparisons tests. This is the immuneACCESS table as TCRdb keeps it, with only in-frame sequences that have V and J called. A part of the clones is gone; compared with another copy, unresolved V genes explain less than half, and the rest is unexplained. V, J and clone size reflect that table, while D and trimming were determined from the DNA. Counted in this sample were 150,000 or so clones; approximately 90% of them appeared once. More than 0.9% of the sample belongs to the ten largest clones.

The study at large found these results: Conclusions about previously exposed vaccinees were limited because only a handful of AZD1222 recipients were SARS-CoV-2 seropositive at baseline. The 56-69-year group was small, and its depth increase did not reach significance, likely because of low power. Vaccine-associated CD4 TCRs spanned the whole spike protein, with dominant responses in regions 160-218 and 743-854. Nearly half of unique spike-specific TCRs reportedly recognized epitopes outside regions mutated in the B.1.351 and B.1.1.7 variants. Participants were mostly white British, with more females than males. The authors suggested clonal diversity may have been underestimated. After two AZD1222 doses, spike-specific TCR breadth and depth were significantly higher than at day 0 and than in MenACWY recipients. Because no day 14 peak-response samples were available, the repertoires could be characterized only after the peak T cell response.

Here the chain combines TRBV3-1 (or the pseudogene TRBV3-2) and TRBJ1-6; D gene: possibly TRBD1, on 6 matching bases. The input for sequencing was peripheral blood, taken 28 days after the second AZD1222 dose. The sequence derives from an adult who received the AZD1222 COVID-19 vaccine. The DNA reads TGTGCCAGCAGCCAAGATGGGGGGCGGTGGTCACCCCTCCACTTT. Translated, it gives CASSQDGGRWSPLHF.